Sequencing of this T cell receptor beta chain was carried out in a study of T cells in Graves' hyperthyroidism and ophthalmopathy. In germline, CDR1 is SGHTA, CDR2 FQGTGA. The CDR3 runs 16 residues. V was clipped by 3 bases and J by 0 bases; unmatched bases: 6. Authors of the study amplified TCR beta CDR3 regions from RNA transcripts. First-round RT-PCR with HTBI primers amplified the TCR CDR3 region. One entry per CDR3 protein results from TCRdb running MiXCR on the multiplex PCR reads. The sample includes 500,000 to 750,000 distinct CDR3 sequences, around 42% of them seen just once. Input material: peripheral blood or thyroid tissue (not recorded which). The origin of this receptor is a woman aged 18-30 years with Graves' hyperthyroidism. V gene TRBV7-3 combines with J gene TRBJ2-3, with 7 bases aligning to TRBD2. DNA for the CDR3: TGTGCCAGCAGCTTCTCGGGGGGACCTAGCACAGATACGCAGTATTTT. The encoded protein is CASSFSGGPSTDTQYF.